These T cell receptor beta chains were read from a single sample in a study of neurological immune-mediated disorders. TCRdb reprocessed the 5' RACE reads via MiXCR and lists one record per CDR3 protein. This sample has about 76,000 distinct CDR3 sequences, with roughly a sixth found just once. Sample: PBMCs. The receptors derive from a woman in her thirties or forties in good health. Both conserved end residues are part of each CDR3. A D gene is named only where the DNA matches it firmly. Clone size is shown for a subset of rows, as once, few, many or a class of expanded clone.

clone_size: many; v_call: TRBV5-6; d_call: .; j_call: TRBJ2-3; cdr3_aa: CASSLEGTAQIADTQYF; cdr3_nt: TGTGCCAGCAGCTTGGAAGGGACGGCTCAGATCGCAGATACGCAGTATTTT
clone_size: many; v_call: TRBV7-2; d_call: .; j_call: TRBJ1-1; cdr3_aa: CASSFGGVITEAFF; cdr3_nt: TGTGCCAGCAGCTTCGGGGGGGTAATCACTGAAGCTTTCTTT
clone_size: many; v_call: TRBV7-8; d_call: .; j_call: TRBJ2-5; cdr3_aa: CASSFNGLLWETQYF; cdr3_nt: TGTGCCAGCAGCTTCAACGGCCTGCTTTGGGAGACCCAGTACTTC
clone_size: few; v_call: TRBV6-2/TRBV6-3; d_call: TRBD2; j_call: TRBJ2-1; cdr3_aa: CASSPLAGLSYNEQFF; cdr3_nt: TGTGCCAGCAGTCCCCTAGCGGGGCTCTCCTACAATGAGCAGTTCTTC
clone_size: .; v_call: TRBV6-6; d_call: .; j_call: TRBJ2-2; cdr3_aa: CASSYSIQGAGELFF; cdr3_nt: TGTGCCAGCAGTTACTCGATACAGGGCGCCGGGGAGCTGTTTTTT
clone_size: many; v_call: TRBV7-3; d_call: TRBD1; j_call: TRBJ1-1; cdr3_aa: CASSLKPPGTGGLVGTEAFF; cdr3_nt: TGTGCCAGCAGCCTCAAACCTCCCGGGACAGGGGGGCTAGTGGGCACTGAAGCTTTCTTT
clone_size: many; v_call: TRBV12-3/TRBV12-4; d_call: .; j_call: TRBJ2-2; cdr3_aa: CASSFQGDAGELFF; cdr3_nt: TGTGCCAGCAGTTTCCAAGGGGATGCCGGGGAGCTGTTTTTT
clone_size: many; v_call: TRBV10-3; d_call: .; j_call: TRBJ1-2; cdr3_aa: CAISEVGLLGGYTF; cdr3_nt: TGTGCCATCAGTGAGGTGGGACTCTTGGGAGGCTACACCTTC
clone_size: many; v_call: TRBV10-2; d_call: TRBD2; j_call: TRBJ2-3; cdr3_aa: CASSEPAGGSTDTQYF; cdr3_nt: TGCGCCAGCAGTGAACCAGCGGGGGGTAGCACAGATACGCAGTATTTT
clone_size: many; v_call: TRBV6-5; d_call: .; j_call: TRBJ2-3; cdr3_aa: CASSPSFASTTDTQYF; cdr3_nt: TGTGCCAGCAGCCCGTCATTTGCTAGTACGACAGATACGCAGTATTTT
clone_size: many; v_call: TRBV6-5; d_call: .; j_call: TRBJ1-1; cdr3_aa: CASSRQVNTEAFF; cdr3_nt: TGTGCCAGCAGTCGACAGGTGAACACTGAAGCTTTCTTT
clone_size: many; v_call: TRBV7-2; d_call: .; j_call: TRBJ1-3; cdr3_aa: CASSVQPAGNTIYF; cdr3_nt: TGTGCCAGCAGCGTCCAACCGGCTGGAAACACCATATATTTT
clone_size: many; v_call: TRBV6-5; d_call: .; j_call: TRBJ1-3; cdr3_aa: CASSSAGNSGNTIYF; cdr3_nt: TGTGCCAGCAGTTCAGCAGGGAACTCTGGAAACACCATATATTTT
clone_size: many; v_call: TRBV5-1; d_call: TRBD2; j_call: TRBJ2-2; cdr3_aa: CASRTTSGTNTGELFF; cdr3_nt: TGCGCCAGCAGAACGACTAGCGGGACTAACACCGGGGAGCTGTTTTTT
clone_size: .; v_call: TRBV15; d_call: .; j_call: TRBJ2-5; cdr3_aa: CATSRGSGAQENQYF; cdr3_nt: TGTGCCACCAGCAGAGGGTCGGGGGCCCAAGAGAACCAGTACTTC
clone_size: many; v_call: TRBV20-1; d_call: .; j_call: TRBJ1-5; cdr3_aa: CSARVNGDHQPQHF; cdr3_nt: TGCAGTGCTAGAGTGAACGGGGACCATCAGCCCCAGCATTTT
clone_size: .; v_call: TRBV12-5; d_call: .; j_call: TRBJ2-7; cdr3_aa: CASGSPTGTKGRGTYEQYF; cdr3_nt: TGTGCTAGTGGTTCCCCGACCGGGACAAAGGGGAGGGGGACCTACGAGCAGTACTTC
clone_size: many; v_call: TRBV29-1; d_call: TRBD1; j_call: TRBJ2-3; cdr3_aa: CSGGTAMGTDTQYF; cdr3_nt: TGCAGCGGGGGGACAGCTATGGGCACAGATACGCAGTATTTT
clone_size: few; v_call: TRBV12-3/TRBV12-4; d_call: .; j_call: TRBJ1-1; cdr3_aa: CASSSPENLNTEAFF; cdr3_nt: TGTGCCAGCAGTTCCCCCGAGAACCTGAACACTGAAGCTTTCTTT
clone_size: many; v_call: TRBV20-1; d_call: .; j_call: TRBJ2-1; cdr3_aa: CSARDRAGPSYNEQFF; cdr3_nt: TGCAGTGCTAGAGACCGTGCAGGACCCAGCTACAATGAGCAGTTCTTC
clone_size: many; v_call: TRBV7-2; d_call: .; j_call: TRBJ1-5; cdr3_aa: CASSRFQGNSNQPQHF; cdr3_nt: TGTGCCAGCAGCCGATTTCAGGGGAATAGCAATCAGCCCCAGCATTTT
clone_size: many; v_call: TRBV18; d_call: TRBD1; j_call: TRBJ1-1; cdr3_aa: CASSLDRGGTEAFF; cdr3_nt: TGTGCCAGCTCACTGGACAGGGGGGGCACTGAAGCTTTCTTT
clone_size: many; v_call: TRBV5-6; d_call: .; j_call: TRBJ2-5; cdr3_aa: CASSLALGGPGETQYF; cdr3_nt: TGTGCCAGCAGCTTGGCTCTCGGGGGCCCTGGAGAGACCCAGTACTTC
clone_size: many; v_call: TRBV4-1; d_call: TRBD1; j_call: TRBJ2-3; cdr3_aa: CASSQGQGAITDTQYF; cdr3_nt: TGCGCCAGCAGCCAAGGGCAGGGGGCTATTACAGATACGCAGTATTTT
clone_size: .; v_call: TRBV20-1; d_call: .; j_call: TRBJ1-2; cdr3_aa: CSARPRPGSGYTF; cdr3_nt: TGCAGTGCTAGACCCCGCCCAGGCTCTGGCTACACCTTC
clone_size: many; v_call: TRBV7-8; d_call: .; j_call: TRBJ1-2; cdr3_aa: CASSREPTGTYGYTF; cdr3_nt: TGTGCCAGCAGCCGAGAACCGACAGGAACCTATGGCTACACCTTC
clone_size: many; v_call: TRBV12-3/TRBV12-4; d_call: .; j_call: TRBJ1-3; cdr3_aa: CASSTTKGDFGNTIYF; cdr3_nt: TGTGCCAGCAGTACAACGAAGGGGGACTTTGGAAACACCATATATTTT
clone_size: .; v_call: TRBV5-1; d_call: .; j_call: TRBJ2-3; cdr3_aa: CASQEVLTDTQYF; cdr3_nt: TGCGCCAGTCAAGAGGTGCTCACAGATACGCAGTATTTT